This TCR beta chain was recovered during a study of Ad26.COV2.S vaccination and SARS-CoV-2 variants. The treatment denotes: some 19 received Ad26.COV2.S at low or high dose, single or two shots; 5 received placebo; per-sample allocation not given. Collection of the samples took place on day 63 after the first injection of vaccine or placebo. Assay: immunoSEQ multiplex PCR; the TCRdb copy retains only in-frame clones and omits some. The table records 300,000 to 500,000 clones, about nine tenths of them present only once. The starting material was peripheral blood, obtained in a trial of Ad26.COV2.S vaccine versus placebo. The source of this sequence is a person aged 18-60 years who received the Ad26.COV2.S COVID-19 vaccine or a placebo.

The CDR3 protein is CASSLGRGNYGYTF. The DNA of the CDR3 is TGTGCCAGCAGTTTAGGCAGGGGTAACTATGGCTACACCTTC. The gene calls are TRBV27 and TRBJ1-2, with D tentatively TRBD1 (6 bases). This CDR3 is built from 14 residues. The ends were cut back, 2 bases at V and 1 base at J, with 8 bases in the middle. CDR1 is MNHEY and CDR2 is SMNVEV in the germline V gene (reference sequence).